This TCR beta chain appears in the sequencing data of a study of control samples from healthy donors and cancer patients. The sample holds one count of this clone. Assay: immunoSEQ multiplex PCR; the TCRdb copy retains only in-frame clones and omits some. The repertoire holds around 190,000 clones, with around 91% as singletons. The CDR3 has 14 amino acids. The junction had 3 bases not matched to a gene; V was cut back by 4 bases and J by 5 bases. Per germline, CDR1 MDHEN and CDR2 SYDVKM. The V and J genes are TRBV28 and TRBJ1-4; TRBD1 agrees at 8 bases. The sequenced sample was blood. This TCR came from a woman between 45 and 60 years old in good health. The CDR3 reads CASSSGTGNEKLFF. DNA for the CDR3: TGTGCCAGCAGTTCCGGGACAGGAAATGAAAAACTGTTTTTT.